The 5 T cell receptor beta chains in this list originate from one sample, sequenced in a study of T cell repertoires in cytomegalovirus infection. One entry per CDR3 protein, called by TCRdb with MiXCR from the reads. The data show some 310,000 distinct CDR3 sequences, around a quarter seen once. No antigen is known for these receptors. Sequencing used cultured PBMCs, obtained from culture after CMV antigen stimulation. The receptors derive from a human donor in good health (CMV status not recorded). Some clones in this sample may be carry-over from other donors' samples.

This clonotype was recorded at least ten times. This sequence joins TRBV7-2 and TRBJ2-1, with D possibly matching TRBD2 (7 bases). Germline V gives CDR1 SGHTA, CDR2 FQGNSA. The CDR3 spans 16 residues. V was cut by 1 base and J by 5 bases, with 15 bases left in between. This CDR3 reads CASSLGSRGADNEQFF. In DNA, the CDR3 is TGTGCCAGCAGCTTAGGAAGTCGGGGGGCGGACAATGAGCAGTTCTTC.

This rearrangement joins TRBV2 to TRBJ2-3; 7 nucleotides match TRBD1. This CDR3 contains 16 residues. The ends lost 6 bases at V and 4 bases at J; junction bases unmatched: 13. In germline, CDR1 is SNHLY, CDR2 FYNNEI. Here the CDR3 reads CASSAPRTGGPDTQYF. The CDR3 DNA is TGTGCCAGCAGCGCACCTCGGACAGGTGGCCCAGATACGCAGTATTTT.

V and J are TRBV27 and TRBJ2-2, with TRBD1 identical over 11 bases. The V and J ends lost 5 bases and 6 bases, in that order; junction bases with no gene match: 5. Germline assignment: CDR1 MNHEY and CDR2 SMNVEV (reference sequence). There are 15 residues in the CDR3. The CDR3 nucleotides are TGTGCCAGCAGTGAAGGGACAGGGGGAGCCGGGGAGCTGTTTTTT. Amino acid sequence: CASSEGTGGAGELFF.

The chain recombines TRBV14 with TRBJ2-7; D unclear. V shed 1 base and J shed 3 bases, with 7 bases lying between them. The CDR3 is 13 residues long. Germline V CDR1 and CDR2: SGHDN, FVKESK. The chain's CDR3 is CASSQGPGYEQYV. The CDR3 DNA is TGTGCCAGCAGCCAAGGGCCAGGCTACGAGCAGTACGTC.

This clonotype appeared a few times. The chain links TRBV6-2 or TRBV6-3 to TRBJ2-1, with 10 bases that match TRBD2. This CDR3 contains 16 residues. Trimming at V came to 5 bases and at J to 5 bases, leaving 9 bases not matched to a gene. Germline CDR1 MNHEY, CDR2 SVGEGT. The CDR3 sequence is CASSHISGRLNNEQFF. CDR3 bases: TGTGCCAGCAGTCACATTAGCGGGAGGCTCAACAATGAGCAGTTCTTC.